Below are 15 T cell receptor beta chains sequenced from a single sample in a study of early T cells in non-severe SARS-CoV-2 infection. TCRdb analysed the 5' RACE reads with MiXCR anew, one entry per CDR3 protein. This sample has 25,000 to 30,000 distinct CDR3 sequences, with around 4.2% found just once. Sequenced input: whole blood. The receptors derive from an adult who was a healthcare worker with PCR-confirmed SARS-CoV-2 infection or an uninfected control (not recorded which).

Relative to its sample, this clonotype is medium-sized. V and J are TRBV6-6 and TRBJ1-5; 7 bases are shared with TRBD1. V gave up 7 bases and J gave up 3 bases; unmatched junction bases: 3. Germline V gene sequence: CDR1 MNHNY, CDR2 SVGAGI (reference sequence). The CDR3 contains 13 residues. CDR3 bases: TGTGCCAGCACGACAGGGAACAATCAGCCCCAGCATTTT. Its translation: CASTTGNNQPQHF.

This clonotype was counted ten times or more. The J gene is TRBJ1-3, the V gene TRBV15, with D maybe TRBD1 (5 bases). This CDR3 contains 17 residues. V lost 3 bases, J lost 0 bases, and 15 bases lay in between. Germline V gene data show CDR1 as LNHNV and CDR2 as YYDKDF (reference sequence). Here the CDR3 reads CATSRDLTVNSGNTIYF. In DNA, the CDR3 is TGTGCCACCAGCAGGGACTTGACAGTGAACTCTGGAAACACCATATATTTT.

This clonotype was observed many times. This chain links TRBV5-1 with TRBJ2-1; no definite D call. V was cut by 4 bases and J by 10 bases, with 12 bases left in between. This CDR3 comprises 12 residues. From germline, CDR1 is SGHRS and CDR2 YFSETQ. DNA for the CDR3: TGCGCCAGCAGCCCGGCGCCAACAGAGCAGTTCTTC. It is translated as CASSPAPTEQFF.

In its sample, this clonotype is medium-sized. The chain has TRBV21-1 and TRBJ2-4; the table's D call, TRBD1, has no DNA check behind it. TRBV21-1 is classified as a pseudogene. CDR3 length: 17 residues. CDR3 residues: CAGSQTRQRWAKNIQYF. The DNA for the CDR3 is TGTGCCGGCTCCCAGACGAGACAGAGGTGGGCCAAAAACATTCAGTACTTC.

There are a few counts of this clonotype. The genes are TRBV6-6 and TRBJ1-1, with 10 positions matching TRBD1. V lost 5 bases and J lost 7; bases outside the gene matches: 4. CDR1 and CDR2 from the germline V gene are MNHNY and SVGAGI (reference sequence). The CDR3 consists of 13 residues. The CDR3 loop is CASSPGQGIEAFF. The CDR3 bases are TGTGCCAGCAGTCCGGGACAGGGGATTGAAGCTTTCTTT.

V is TRBV20-1 and J is TRBJ2-3; D possibly matches TRBD1 or TRBD2 (5 bases each). Germline V lookup: CDR1 DFQATT, CDR2 SNEGSKA (reference sequence). V dropped 2 bases and J dropped 10 bases, with 7 bases sitting between them. The CDR3 is 10 residues long. This CDR3 reads CSARMGAQYF. In nucleotides, the CDR3 is TGCAGTGCTAGAATGGGGGCGCAGTATTTT.

This clonotype was observed many times. This chain links TRBV7-8 with TRBJ2-7; TRBD1 might be the D (5 bases). There are 14 residues in the CDR3. Trimming left V 1 base short and J 2 bases short, with 9 bases between. The germline gives CDR1 SGHVS, CDR2 FQNEAQ. The CDR3 loop reads CASSLGPTAYEQYF. The CDR3, as DNA: TGTGCCAGCAGCTTAGGGCCGACAGCCTACGAGCAGTACTTC.

In this sample, this clonotype turned up many times. The CDR3 coding sequence is TGCGCCAGCAGCCAAGACTGGCAGGGGGGGGTGACCCAGTACTTC. Translating gives CASSQDWQGGVTQYF. V and J are TRBV4-1 and TRBJ2-5, with D perhaps given as TRBD1 or TRBD2 (7 bases each). This CDR3 has 15 residues. Germline V lookup: CDR1 MGHRA, CDR2 YSYEKL. The germline V and J ends were trimmed by 0 bases and 7 bases, with 15 bases remaining between them.

This clonotype was counted at least ten times. This chain joins TRBV19 and TRBJ2-7; D gene unclear. Germline V CDR1 and CDR2: LNHDA, SQIVND (reference sequence). This CDR3 comprises 13 residues. The V end was cut by 3 bases, the J end by 6 bases, with 12 bases between. CDR3 in DNA: TGTGCCAGTAGTATGGTCTTCGGATCCGAGCAGTACTTC. It codes for CASSMVFGSEQYF.

This clonotype was seen repeatedly, ten times or more. This rearrangement joins TRBV20-1 to TRBJ1-2; TRBD1 aligns across 8 bases. Trimming cost V 3 bases and J 4 bases; bases outside gene matches: 4. CDR1 and CDR2 from the germline V gene are DFQATT and SNEGSKA (reference sequence). This CDR3 is built from 13 residues. The CDR3 protein is CSARVTGGYGYTF. The DNA for the CDR3 is TGCAGTGCTAGGGTAACAGGGGGCTATGGCTACACCTTC.

Ten or more counts support this clonotype. The rearrangement uses TRBV28 and TRBJ1-1, with D unclear. The CDR3 extends over 11 amino acids. Trimming removed 5 bases from V and 5 bases from J, with 6 bases in between. Germline CDR1 is MDHEN and CDR2 is SYDVKM. The CDR3 spells CASSRRTEAFF. Written as DNA, the CDR3 is TGTGCCAGCAGTCGGAGGACTGAAGCTTTCTTT.

This clonotype was detected many times. V and J are TRBV4-1 and TRBJ2-1; tentative D call: TRBD2 (6 bases). The CDR3 is made up of 18 amino acids. V lost 0 bases and J 7 bases, leaving 22 bases between the germline ends. Germline values: CDR1 MGHRA, CDR2 YSYEKL. The CDR3 loop is CASSQDFVRTSSGNEQFF. The CDR3 DNA reads as TGCGCCAGCAGCCAAGATTTCGTTCGGACATCAAGCGGGAATGAGCAGTTCTTC.

The V gene is TRBV20-1, the J gene TRBJ2-1, with 10 bases fitting TRBD2. Trimming took 6 bases from V and 0 from J; bases not matched to a gene: 5. Germline CDR1 is DFQATT and CDR2 is SNEGSKA (reference sequence). The CDR3 length is 15 residues. CDR3: CSATSGSFSYNEQFF. The CDR3 bases are TGCAGTGCGACTAGCGGGTCCTTCTCCTACAATGAGCAGTTCTTC.

This clonotype appeared many times. The chain recombines TRBV18 with TRBJ1-2, with 8 nucleotides matching TRBD1. Germline CDR1 KGHSH, CDR2 LQKENI. The V gene end was trimmed by 6 bases and the J gene end by 5 bases; junction bases not matched to a gene: 8. The CDR3 is 14 residues long. The CDR3, as DNA: TGTGCCAGCTCGCAAAGAACAGGGGGTTATGGCTACACCTTC. Protein product: CASSQRTGGYGYTF.

In this sample, this clonotype turned up many times. The chain joins TRBV5-1 to TRBJ2-1; 8 nucleotides line up with TRBD2. CDR3 size: 15 residues. V trimming: 1 base; J trimming: 0 bases; junction bases outside the gene matches: 0. CDR1 and CDR2 from the germline V gene are SGHRS and YFSETQ. CDR3 region: CASSLSGGSYNEQFF. The DNA for the CDR3 is TGCGCCAGCAGCTTGAGCGGGGGCTCCTACAATGAGCAGTTCTTC.